The present TCR beta chain was sequenced within a study of T cells in Graves' hyperthyroidism and ophthalmopathy. Points from the study as a whole: Most clonotypes expanded in thyroid above 0.001 were likewise present in blood.

The V end was cut by 0 bases, the J end by 5 bases, with 8 bases between. CDR3 length: 13 amino acids. CDR1 ENHRY and CDR2 SYGVKD come from the germline V gene. Points on this clonotype: Antigen unknown.

Source material for PBMCs was more than 7.5 ml fresh peripheral blood. TCR beta CDR3 region amplification was performed from RNA transcripts. With the HTBI primer set, the TCR CDR3 went through a first round of RT-PCR. TCRdb fed the multiplex PCR reads into MiXCR, producing one record per CDR3 protein. This table holds approximately 590,000 distinct CDR3 sequences, 15% to 19% found once. The source of this sequence is a woman aged 25 to 39 with Graves' hyperthyroidism. The chain combines TRBV10-3 with TRBJ2-7, with D hard to call. What was sequenced was blood. The CDR3 reads CAISESTSDEQYF. CDR3 nucleotides: TGTGCCATCAGTGAGTCGACATCTGACGAGCAGTACTTC.